This entry lists 6 T cell receptor beta chains sequenced from one sample in a study of cytomegalovirus exposure and HLA in healthy donors (dated by TCRdb to 2015 to 2018). Library prep was done by the immunoSEQ multiplex PCR assay. The multiplex PCR relied on a mix of 60 forward primers for TCR Vbeta segments and 13 reverse primers for TCR Jbeta segments. This immuneACCESS table, as held by TCRdb, lists in-frame sequences with V and J called but not all clones. Of the missing ones, under half trace to an unresolved V gene in checked studies; the others have no known cause. Present in this sample are 110,000 or so clones, around 76% of which were seen just once. 16% of the sample rests with the top ten. The sample taken for sequencing was PBMCs. The receptors originated from a man aged 45 to 65 in good health and CMV-seropositive.

V and J are TRBV6-1 and TRBJ1-5; D call uncertain. The CDR3 length is 15 residues. V was pared by 6 bases and J by 0 bases, with 12 bases between. Germline loops: CDR1 MNHNS, CDR2 SASEGT. The DNA of the CDR3 is TGTGCCAGCAGCCCCGGGGTTTTTAGCAATCAGCCCCAGCATTTT. It translates to CASSPGVFSNQPQHF.

CDR3 DNA sequence: TGTGCCAGCACTAGACTTGGGACAGGCAAAGAGACCCAGTACTTC. Its protein is CASTRLGTGKETQYF. The chain couples TRBV27 to TRBJ2-5, with 8 positions matching TRBD1. The V and J ends lost 7 bases and 3 bases, in that order; junction bases with no gene match: 10. Germline CDR1 MNHEY, CDR2 SMNVEV (reference sequence). The CDR3 extends over 15 amino acids.

The chain's CDR3 is CASSWAENTEAFF. CDR3 DNA: TGTGCCAGCAGCTGGGCAGAGAACACTGAAGCTTTCTTT. The V call is TRBV5-4, the J call TRBJ1-1; D unresolved. This CDR3 comprises 13 residues. Germline-derived CDR1 and CDR2 are SGHNT and YYREEE (reference sequence). V lost 3 bases and J 1 base, leaving 7 bases between the germline ends. Drawing the rest from reference TRBV5-4 and TRBJ1-1, the complete variable domain is ETGVTQSPTHLIKTRGQQVTLRCSSQSGHNTVSWYQQALGQGPQFIFQYYREEENGRGNFPPRFSGLQFPNYSSELNVNALELDDSALYLCASSWAENTEAFFGQGTRLTVV.

CDR3 residues: CASSPSGTGAYEQYF. DNA of the CDR3: TGCGCCAGCAGCCCTTCCGGGACAGGAGCTTACGAGCAGTACTTC. The V gene is TRBV4-1, the J gene TRBJ2-7; TRBD1 matches 8 bases. In germline, CDR1 is MGHRA, CDR2 YSYEKL. V lost 4 bases and J lost 4; bases outside the gene matches: 9. The CDR3 is made up of 15 amino acids.

This chain connects TRBV7-2 to TRBJ2-5, with unresolved D. The J call is doubtful: the DNA matches TRBJ2-7 better. In germline, CDR1 is SGHTA, CDR2 FQGNSA. The CDR3 length is 13 residues. CDR3 DNA sequence: TGTGCCAGCAGCTTATCCCGTACCTACGAGCAGTACTTC. Translation: CASSLSRTYEQYF.

This chain links TRBV4-3 with TRBJ2-3; D might be TRBD1 (5 bases). The germline V gene has CDR1 LGHNA and CDR2 YSLEER. The CDR3 has 14 amino acids. Trimming cost V 0 bases and J 9 bases, with 13 bases left between them. CDR3 sequence: CASSQDPAGQTQYF. The CDR3 bases are TGCGCCAGCAGCCAAGATCCGGCTGGACAAACGCAGTATTTT.